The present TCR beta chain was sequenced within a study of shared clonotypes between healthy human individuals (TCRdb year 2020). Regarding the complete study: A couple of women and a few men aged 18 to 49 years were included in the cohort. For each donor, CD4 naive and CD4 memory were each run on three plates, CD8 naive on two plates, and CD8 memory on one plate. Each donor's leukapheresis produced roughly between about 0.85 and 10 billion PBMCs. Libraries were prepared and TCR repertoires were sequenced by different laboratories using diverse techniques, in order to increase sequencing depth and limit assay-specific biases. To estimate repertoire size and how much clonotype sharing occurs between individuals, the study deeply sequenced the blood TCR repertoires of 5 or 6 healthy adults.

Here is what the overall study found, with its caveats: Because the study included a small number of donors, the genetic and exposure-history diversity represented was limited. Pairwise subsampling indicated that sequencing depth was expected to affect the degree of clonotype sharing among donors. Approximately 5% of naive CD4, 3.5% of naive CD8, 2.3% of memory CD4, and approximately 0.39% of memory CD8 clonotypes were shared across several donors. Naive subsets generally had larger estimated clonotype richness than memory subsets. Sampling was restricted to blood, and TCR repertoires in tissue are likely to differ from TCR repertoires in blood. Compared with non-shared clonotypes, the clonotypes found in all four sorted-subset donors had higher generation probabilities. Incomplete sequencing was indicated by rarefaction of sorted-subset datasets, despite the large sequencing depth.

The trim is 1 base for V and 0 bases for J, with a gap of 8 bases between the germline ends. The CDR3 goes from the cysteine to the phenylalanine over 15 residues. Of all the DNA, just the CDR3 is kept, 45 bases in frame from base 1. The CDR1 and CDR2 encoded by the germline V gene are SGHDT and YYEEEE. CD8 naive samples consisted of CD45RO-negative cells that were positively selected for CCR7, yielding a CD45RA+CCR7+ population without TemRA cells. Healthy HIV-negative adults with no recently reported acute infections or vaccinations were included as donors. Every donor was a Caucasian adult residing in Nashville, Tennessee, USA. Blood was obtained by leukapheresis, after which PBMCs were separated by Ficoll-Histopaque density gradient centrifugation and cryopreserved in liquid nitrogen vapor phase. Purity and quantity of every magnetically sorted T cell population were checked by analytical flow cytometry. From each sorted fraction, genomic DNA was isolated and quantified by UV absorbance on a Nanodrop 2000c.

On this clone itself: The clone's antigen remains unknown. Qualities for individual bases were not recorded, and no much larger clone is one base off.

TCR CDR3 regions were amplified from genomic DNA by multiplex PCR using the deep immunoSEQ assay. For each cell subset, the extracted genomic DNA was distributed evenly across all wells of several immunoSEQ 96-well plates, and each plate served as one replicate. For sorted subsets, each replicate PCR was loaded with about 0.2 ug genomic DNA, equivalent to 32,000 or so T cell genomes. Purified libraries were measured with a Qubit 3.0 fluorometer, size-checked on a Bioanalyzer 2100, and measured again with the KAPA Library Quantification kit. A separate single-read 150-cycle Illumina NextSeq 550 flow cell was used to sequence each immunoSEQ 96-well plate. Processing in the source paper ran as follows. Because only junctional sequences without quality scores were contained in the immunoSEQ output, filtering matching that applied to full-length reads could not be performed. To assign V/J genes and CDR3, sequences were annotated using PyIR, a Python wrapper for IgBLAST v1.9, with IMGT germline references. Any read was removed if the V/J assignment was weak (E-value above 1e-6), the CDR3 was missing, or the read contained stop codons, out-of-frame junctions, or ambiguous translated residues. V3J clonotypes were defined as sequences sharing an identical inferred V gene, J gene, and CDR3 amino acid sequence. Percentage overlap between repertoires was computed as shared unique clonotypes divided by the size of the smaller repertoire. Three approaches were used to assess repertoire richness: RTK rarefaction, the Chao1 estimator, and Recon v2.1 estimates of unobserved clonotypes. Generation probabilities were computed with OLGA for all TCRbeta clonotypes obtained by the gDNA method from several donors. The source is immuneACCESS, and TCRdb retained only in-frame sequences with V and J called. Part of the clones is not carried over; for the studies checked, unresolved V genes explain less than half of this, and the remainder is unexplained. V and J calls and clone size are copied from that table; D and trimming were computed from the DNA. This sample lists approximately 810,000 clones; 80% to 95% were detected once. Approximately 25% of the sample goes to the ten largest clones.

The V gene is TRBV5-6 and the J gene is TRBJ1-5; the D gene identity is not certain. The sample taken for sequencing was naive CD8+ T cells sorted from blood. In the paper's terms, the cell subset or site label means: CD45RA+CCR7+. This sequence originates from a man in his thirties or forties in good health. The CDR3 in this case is CASSLRQDSNQPQHF. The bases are TGTGCCAGCAGCTTGCGGCAGGATAGCAATCAGCCCCAGCATTTT.